The next 6 T cell receptor beta chains were all read from a single sample in a study of CD4 T cells in relation to SARS-CoV-2 and coronaviruses. No cognate antigen is known for these TCRs. Some clones are missing from TCRdb's copy, which holds only in-frame ones; the method was immunoSEQ multiplex PCR. The sample holds more than 35,000 clones, 60% to 80% seen once. The sample comprised memory CD4+ T cells from PBMCs, cultured in vitro. These TCRs come from an adult with COVID-19.

The chain joins TRBV5-1 to TRBJ2-7; no clear D gene. This CDR3 spans 16 amino acids. V was shortened by 0 bases and J by 7 bases, with 20 bases between the two germline ends. Germline CDR1 SGHRS, CDR2 YFSETQ. The CDR3 DNA sequence: TGCGCCAGCAGCTTGGGTCTCCCAGGCGTTGGTGGGGAGCAGTACTTC. Translated, it gives CASSLGLPGVGGEQYF.

The chain uses TRBV7-2 and TRBJ1-2; D gene uncertain. The CDR3 is made up of 15 amino acids. CDR1 is SGHTA, CDR2 FQGNSA, per germline. The ends were cut back, 4 bases at V and 8 bases at J, with 20 bases in the middle. The CDR3 sequence is CASSSPRRTDHGYTF. The CDR3, as DNA: TGTGCCAGCAGCTCCCCCCGGAGAACCGACCACGGCTACACCTTC.

The J gene is TRBJ1-2, the V gene TRBV7-2; D remains unclear. The V gene lost 5 bases and the J gene lost 2 bases, with 12 bases spanning the gap. The CDR3 has 14 residues. Germline CDR1 SGHTA, CDR2 FQGNSA. CDR3 sequence: CASSPNRANYGYTF. The CDR3 DNA reads TGTGCCAGCAGCCCCAACCGCGCGAACTATGGCTACACCTTC. Full variable domain (missing parts from reference TRBV7-2 and TRBJ1-2): GAGVSQSPSNKVTEKGKDVELRCDPISGHTALYWYRQSLGQGLEFLIYFQGNSAPDKSGLPSDRFSAERTGGSVSTLTIQRTQQEDSAVYLCASSPNRANYGYTFGSGTRLTVV.

This chain uses TRBV4-3 with TRBJ2-2, with D possibly matching TRBD1 (6 bases). In germline, CDR1 is LGHNA, CDR2 YSLEER. The CDR3 contains 17 residues. V was pared by 1 base and J by 4 bases, with 16 bases between. The CDR3 is CASSQAVGQIFTGELFF. CDR3 nucleotides: TGCGCCAGCAGCCAAGCGGTTGGACAGATCTTCACCGGGGAGCTGTTTTTT.

The CDR3 here is CASSNGQQETQYF. CDR3 nucleotides: TGTGCCAGCAGTAACGGACAGCAAGAGACCCAGTACTTC. This chain links TRBV6-2 or TRBV6-3 with TRBJ2-5, with D possibly being TRBD1 (6 bases). CDR1 and CDR2 (germline): MNHEY, SVGEGT. The germline V and J ends were trimmed by 5 bases and 2 bases, with 9 bases remaining between them. The CDR3 length is 13 residues.

The chain joins TRBV20-1 to TRBJ2-7, with TRBD1 matching 7 bases. With V trimmed by 3 bases and J by 0 bases, 5 bases remained unmatched. The germline V gene encodes CDR1 DFQATT and CDR2 SNEGSKA (reference sequence). The CDR3 covers 14 residues. The CDR3 loop reads CSASQQGFSYEQYF. The CDR3 nucleotides read TGCAGTGCTAGTCAACAGGGGTTCTCCTACGAGCAGTACTTC.